Below, 28 T cell receptor beta chains from the same sample are listed, as sequenced in a study of metastatic and nonmetastatic thyroid tumors. Nobody among the patients had been given any treatment before thyroid surgery. TCRdb re-processed the PCR reads through MiXCR. The repertoire holds about 6,400 clones, with 29% as singletons. The sample comprised adjacent normal tissue. Receptors were obtained from a female donor with papillary thyroid cancer or a benign thyroid nodule (not recorded which). Some clones in this sample may be carry-over from other donors' samples.

The V call is TRBV18, the J call TRBJ2-3; 8 bases align to TRBD1. After removal of 4 bases from V and 1 base from J, the junction contained 7 bases not matched to a gene. Germline values: CDR1 KGHSH, CDR2 LQKENI. The CDR3 runs 16 residues. This CDR3 is CASSLDRAPRTDTQYF. The CDR3 bases are TGTGCCAGCTCACTGGACAGGGCTCCTCGCACAGATACGCAGTATTTT.

This clone was observed at least ten times. V usage is TRBV3-1 and J usage is TRBJ2-5, with D perhaps TRBD2 (6 bases). The CDR3 sequence is 14 residues long. The V gene's germline CDR1 is LGHDT and CDR2 YNNKEL (reference sequence). V was cut by 6 bases and J by 4 bases, with 15 bases left in between. The CDR3 protein is CASSRPRDSETQYF. The CDR3 DNA reads TGTGCCAGCAGTCGACCCCGGGACTCAGAGACCCAGTACTTC.

This clone was observed a single time. One end of the junction does not line up with germline, which may come from a read error. DNA of the CDR3: TGTGCCAGTAGTCACCCTAGCACAGATTCGCAATATTTT. This translates into CASSHPSTDSQYF. This chain joins TRBV19 and TRBJ2-3, with D perhaps TRBD2 (5 bases). Germline V CDR1 and CDR2: LNHDA, SQIVND (reference sequence). This CDR3 has 13 residues.

J is TRBJ2-1 and V is TRBV20-1, with 14 bases lining up with TRBD2. From germline, CDR1 is DFQATT and CDR2 SNEGSKA (reference sequence). After removal of 1 base from V and 0 bases from J, the junction contained 2 bases not matched to a gene. This CDR3 is built from 17 residues. CDR3 sequence: CSARGLAGGPSYNEQFF. The CDR3 region has the DNA TGCAGTGCTAGAGGACTAGCGGGAGGGCCCTCCTACAATGAGCAGTTCTTC.

This clone occurred many times. The chain recombines TRBV3-1 with TRBJ1-2; no definite D call. V was cut by 4 bases and J by 7 bases, with 13 bases left in between. Germline-derived CDR1 and CDR2 are LGHDT and YNNKEL (reference sequence). CDR3 length: 13 amino acids. The CDR3 is CASSPGEEAGYTF. DNA for the CDR3: TGTGCCAGCAGCCCCGGGGAAGAGGCTGGCTACACCTTC.

The rearrangement uses TRBV30 and TRBJ1-1, with D maybe TRBD1 (6 bases). V was shortened by 7 bases and J by 0 bases, with 9 bases between the two germline ends. The germline CDR1 and CDR2 sequences are GTSNPN and SVGIG (reference sequence). The CDR3 has 12 amino acids. In nucleotides, the CDR3 is TGTGCCTCAGGGACACTGAACACTGAAGCTTTCTTT. Amino acids: CASGTLNTEAFF.

V gene TRBV6-2 or TRBV6-3 combines with J gene TRBJ1-1; D remains unclear. CDR3 length equals 14 residues. V lost 2 bases and J 2 bases, leaving 9 bases between the germline ends. Per the germline V gene, CDR1 is MNHEY and CDR2 is SVGEGT. CDR3 loop: CASSYSPPNTEAFF. CDR3 DNA: TGTGCCAGCAGTTACAGTCCACCTAACACTGAAGCTTTCTTT.

Details on this clone: The junction departs from germline at one end; a sequencing error may be responsible. This same CDR3 is encoded by further DNA sequences in the sample. The chain is built from TRBV27 and TRBJ1-1, with a tentative D call TRBD1 (6 bases). CDR3 length equals 14 residues. Germline CDR1 and CDR2: MNHEY and SMNVEV (reference sequence). The CDR3 DNA reads as TGTGCCAGCAGTTTACTGGGGGCGAGCACTGAGGCTTTCTTT. Its protein product is CASSLLGASTEAFF.

Note on this clone: Mismatch with germline at one junction end may stem from a read error. This chain connects TRBV28 to TRBJ2-2; no clear D gene. CDR1 is MDHEN and CDR2 is SYDVKM in the germline V gene. The CDR3 length is 11 residues. CDR3 bases: TGTGCTAGCATCTACACCGGGGAGCTGTTTTTT. Protein product: CASIYTGELFF.

This clone has a handful of counts. The rearrangement uses TRBV6-1 and TRBJ2-7; D is uncertain. Trimming cost V 5 bases and J 2 bases, with 13 bases left between them. Germline V lookup: CDR1 MNHNS, CDR2 SASEGT. The CDR3 has 14 amino acids. CDR3 in amino acids: CASSPVLAAYEQYF. CDR3 nucleotide sequence: TGTGCCAGCAGTCCGGTACTTGCAGCCTACGAGCAGTACTTC.

In its sample, this clone was seen a few times. The chain has TRBV27 and TRBJ2-7; D may be TRBD1 (6 bases). This CDR3 has 16 residues. Trimming shortened V by 4 bases and J by 8 bases, and 24 bases separated the two germline ends. Germline assignment: CDR1 MNHEY and CDR2 SMNVEV (reference sequence). The CDR3 protein is CASSSSFGTTTTKQYF. The CDR3 region has the DNA TGTGCCAGCAGTTCAAGCTTCGGGACAACTACTACGAAGCAGTACTTC.

This clone was detected only a few times. The genes are TRBV6-1 and TRBJ1-1; D remains ambiguous. Germline CDR1 and CDR2: MNHNS and SASEGT. V gave up 1 base and J gave up 4 bases, with 7 bases separating them. This CDR3 has 13 amino acids. The CDR3, as DNA: TGTGCCAGCAGTGAAGGGGAGGCCACTGAAGCTTTCTTT. Amino acids: CASSEGEATEAFF.

This clone has only a few counts. The chain carries TRBV6-6 and TRBJ2-2, with a possible D match to TRBD1 (6 bases). The germline V and J ends were trimmed by 2 bases and 1 base, with 11 bases remaining between them. Germline V gene lookup returns CDR1 MNHNY and CDR2 SVGAGI (reference sequence). The CDR3 sequence is 16 residues long. The CDR3 is CASSYRGHMNTGELFF. The CDR3 DNA sequence: TGTGCCAGCAGTTACAGGGGACATATGAACACCGGGGAGCTGTTTTTT.

The chain links TRBV12-3 or TRBV12-4 to TRBJ1-1, with a possible D match to TRBD1 (6 bases). The CDR3 runs 12 residues. The V end lost 5 bases, the J end lost 9 bases, and 13 bases lay between the germline ends. CDR3 in DNA: TGTGCCAGCAGTCCGGGGGGCTTTCAAGCTTTCTTT. Protein product: CASSPGGFQAFF.

The V call is TRBV28, the J call TRBJ1-6, with D possibly TRBD1 on 6 matching bases. Germline values: CDR1 MDHEN, CDR2 SYDVKM. Trimming pared 5 bases from V and 2 bases from J, leaving 10 bases between. The CDR3 runs 15 residues. The CDR3 loop is CASSTGPPYNSPLHF. Written as DNA, the CDR3 is TGTGCCAGCAGTACAGGGCCTCCCTATAATTCACCCCTCCACTTT. Complete variable domain (other parts from reference TRBV28 and TRBJ1-6): DVKVTQSSRYLVKRTGEKVFLECVQDMDHENMFWYRQDPGLGLRLIYFSYDVKMKEKGDIPEGYSVSREKKERFSLILESASTNQTSMYLCASSTGPPYNSPLHFGNGTRLTVT.

Only a few counts were recorded for this clone. The chain couples TRBV10-3 to TRBJ1-6; 8 bases fit TRBD1. Germline CDR1 reads ENHRY; CDR2 reads SYGVKD. The J segment lost 10 bases and the V segment lost 11 bases, leaving 10 bases of the junction unmatched. The CDR3 contains 13 residues. The CDR3 protein is CARRDRRESPLHF. The CDR3 DNA sequence: TGTGCCCGCCGGGACAGGAGGGAATCACCCCTCCACTTT.

The DNA for the CDR3 is TGTGCCAGCAGTGACAGGGGAGGGAGAGATACGCAGTATTTT. The encoded protein is CASSDRGGRDTQYF. The J gene is TRBJ2-3, the V gene TRBV6-1, with a weak D call TRBD2 (7 bases). This CDR3 has 14 residues. Germline lookup yields CDR1 MNHNS and CDR2 SASEGT. With 3 bases removed from V and 5 bases from J, the gap between germline ends came to 12 bases.

The CDR3 sequence: CASTGTGESNYGYTF. For the CDR3, the DNA is TGTGCCAGCACCGGGACAGGCGAATCTAACTATGGCTACACCTTC. V gene TRBV6-1 combines with J gene TRBJ1-2; 8 bases are shared with TRBD1. The V gene's germline CDR1 is MNHNS and CDR2 SASEGT. The CDR3 runs 15 residues. J gave up 0 bases and V 7 bases, and 7 bases lay outside the gene matches.

This clone was found a few times. The V call is TRBV30, the J call TRBJ2-7; 7 bases map to TRBD1. CDR3 length: 13 amino acids. With 5 bases clipped from V and 0 bases from J, the junction kept 4 bases outside the gene matches. Per germline, CDR1 GTSNPN and CDR2 SVGIG (reference sequence). Here the CDR3 reads CAWATGTSYEQYF. In DNA form, the CDR3 reads TGTGCCTGGGCGACAGGGACCTCCTACGAGCAGTACTTC.

This clone is termed medium-sized. Other DNA sequences in the same sample also yield this CDR3. The rearrangement uses TRBV9 and TRBJ1-3; D is unresolved. V lost 4 bases to trimming and J lost 1 base, with 3 bases between them. The CDR3 has 12 amino acids. Germline V gene sequence: CDR1 SGDLS, CDR2 YYNGEE. The CDR3 DNA reads TGTGCCAGCAGCCGGTCTGGAAACACCATATATTTT. It yields the protein CASSRSGNTIYF.

By share of the sample, this clone is medium-sized. V gene TRBV20-1 combines with J gene TRBJ2-7; the match to TRBD1 covers 7 bases. The CDR3 contains 16 residues. Germline V CDR1 and CDR2: DFQATT, SNEGSKA (reference sequence). V trimming: 2 bases; J trimming: 2 bases; junction bases outside the gene matches: 12. The CDR3 sequence: CSARKDRDVYAYEQYF. Here the CDR3 DNA reads TGCAGTGCTAGAAAAGACAGGGATGTTTACGCCTACGAGCAGTACTTC.

This clone rates as medium-sized. V usage is TRBV7-9 and J usage is TRBJ1-1, with 7 bases identical to TRBD1. The germline gives CDR1 SEHNR, CDR2 FQNEAQ (reference sequence). V lost 5 bases, J lost 12 bases, and 12 bases stayed unmatched. This CDR3 is built from 13 residues. The CDR3 is CASSVSRQGRTFF. In DNA form, the CDR3 reads TGTGCCAGCAGCGTGTCTCGACAGGGAAGAACTTTCTTT.

Turning to this clone: Other DNA variants within this sample encode the same CDR3. This chain uses TRBV27 with TRBJ2-7; no definite D call. The CDR3 is made up of 13 amino acids. V gave up 3 bases and J gave up 6 bases, with 12 bases separating them. The germline V gene encodes CDR1 MNHEY and CDR2 SMNVEV (reference sequence). The CDR3 loop is CASSLTPLREQYF. Here the CDR3 DNA reads TGTGCCAGCAGTTTGACCCCCCTTCGCGAGCAGTACTTC.

Comment on this clone: The CDR3 does not close with the conserved phenylalanine or tryptophan, likely indicating a read error. The CDR3 bases are TGCAGTGCTATAGTTGGCCTAGCGGGAATTAACACCGGGGAGCTGTTTTAT. Its protein is CSAIVGLAGINTGELFY. The V gene is TRBV20-1, the J gene TRBJ2-2; TRBD2 aligns across 9 bases. CDR1 and CDR2 from the germline V gene are DFQATT and SNEGSKA (reference sequence). The CDR3 contains 17 residues. The J segment lost 2 bases and the V segment lost 4 bases, leaving 11 bases of the junction unmatched.

This clone occurred a few times. The chain couples TRBV6-4 to TRBJ2-1, with TRBD1 matching over 9 bases. Germline V gene sequence: CDR1 MRHNA, CDR2 SNTAGT. The CDR3 loop spans 17 amino acids. With 5 bases clipped from V and 9 bases from J, the junction kept 17 bases outside the gene matches. The CDR3 loop is CASSKQGAGFGLIEQFF. The CDR3 coding sequence is TGTGCCAGCAGTAAACAGGGGGCCGGGTTCGGTTTGATTGAGCAGTTCTTC.

This clone has more than one count but fewer than ten. V gene TRBV6-4 combines with J gene TRBJ2-3; D possibly corresponds to TRBD1 (5 bases). Germline CDR1 reads MRHNA; CDR2 reads SNTAGT. The CDR3 length is 15 residues. Trimming removed 6 bases at V and 0 bases at J, with 13 bases between. For the CDR3, the DNA is TGTGCCAGCAGCAAGACAGCTACTAGCACAGATACGCAGTATTTT. Translating gives CASSKTATSTDTQYF.

The V call is TRBV28, the J call TRBJ2-3, with 7 positions matching TRBD1. The germline V gene encodes CDR1 MDHEN and CDR2 SYDVKM. V lost 8 bases and J lost 2; bases outside the gene matches: 7. This CDR3 has 14 amino acids. The CDR3 DNA follows: TGTGCCAGCTCTTCCGGGACAGACACAGATACGCAGTATTTT. Protein product: CASSSGTDTDTQYF. Using reference TRBV28 and TRBJ2-3 for the parts outside the CDR3, the full variable domain is DVKVTQSSRYLVKRTGEKVFLECVQDMDHENMFWYRQDPGLGLRLIYFSYDVKMKEKGDIPEGYSVSREKKERFSLILESASTNQTSMYLCASSSGTDTDTQYFGPGTRLTVL.

The table lists this clone with a count of one. A junction end diverges from the germline sequence, so it may reflect a read error. The rearrangement links TRBV11-3 to TRBJ2-7; perhaps TRBD2 as D (6 bases). CDR3 size: 12 residues. Germline-derived CDR1 and CDR2 are SGHNT and YENEEA. Written as DNA, the CDR3 is TGTGCCAGCAGCTTAGGAGGCGGGACGAAAACATTC. Amino acid sequence: CASSLGGGTKTF.